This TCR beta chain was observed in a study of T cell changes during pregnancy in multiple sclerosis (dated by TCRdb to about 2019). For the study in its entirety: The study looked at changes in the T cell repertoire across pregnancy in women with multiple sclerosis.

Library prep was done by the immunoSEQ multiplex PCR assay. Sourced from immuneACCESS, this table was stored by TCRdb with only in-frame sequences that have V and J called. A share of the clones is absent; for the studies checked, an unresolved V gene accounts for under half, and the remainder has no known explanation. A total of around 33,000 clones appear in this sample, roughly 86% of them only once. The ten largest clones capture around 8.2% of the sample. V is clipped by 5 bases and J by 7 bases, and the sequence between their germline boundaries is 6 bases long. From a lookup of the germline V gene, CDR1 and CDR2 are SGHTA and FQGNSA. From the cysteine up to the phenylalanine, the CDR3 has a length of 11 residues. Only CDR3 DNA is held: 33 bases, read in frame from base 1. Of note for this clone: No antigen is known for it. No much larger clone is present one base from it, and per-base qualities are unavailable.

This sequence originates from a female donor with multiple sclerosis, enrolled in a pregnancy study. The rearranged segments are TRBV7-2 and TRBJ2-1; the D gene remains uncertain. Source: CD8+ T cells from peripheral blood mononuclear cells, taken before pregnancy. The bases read TGTGCCAGCAGCCTCGGGAATGAGCAGTTCTTC. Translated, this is CASSLGNEQFF.